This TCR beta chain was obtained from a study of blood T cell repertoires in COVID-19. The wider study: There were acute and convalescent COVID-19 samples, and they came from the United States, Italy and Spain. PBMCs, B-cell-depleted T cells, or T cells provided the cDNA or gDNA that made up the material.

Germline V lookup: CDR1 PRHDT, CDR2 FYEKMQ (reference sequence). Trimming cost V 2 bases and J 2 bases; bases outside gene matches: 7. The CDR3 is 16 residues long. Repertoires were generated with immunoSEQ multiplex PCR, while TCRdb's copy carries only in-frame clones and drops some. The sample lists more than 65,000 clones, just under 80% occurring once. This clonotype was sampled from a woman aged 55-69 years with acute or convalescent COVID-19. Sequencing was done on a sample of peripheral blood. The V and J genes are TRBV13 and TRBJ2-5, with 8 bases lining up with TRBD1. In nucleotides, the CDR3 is TGTGCCAGCAGCTTACGGACCTACAGGGGGCAAGAGACCCAGTACTTC. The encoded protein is CASSLRTYRGQETQYF.